The next 2 T cell receptor beta chains were all read from a single sample in a study of T cell repertoires in cytomegalovirus infection. Their antigens remain unidentified. One entry per CDR3 protein results from TCRdb running MiXCR on the reads. The table shows 900,000 to 950,000 distinct CDR3 sequences, with approximately 31% occurring only once. The sequences come from cultured CD8+ T cells from PBMCs, collected from culture after CMV antigen stimulation. Receptor source: a human donor in good health (CMV status not recorded). Some clones in this sample may be carry-over from other donors' samples.

As regards this clonotype: Germline and junction disagree at one end, which may indicate a read error. J is TRBJ2-1 and V is TRBV12-3 or TRBV12-4; the D gene is possibly TRBD2 (6 bases). The CDR3 loop spans 16 amino acids. CDR3 region: CTSIWSGPSSYNEQFF. CDR3 coding DNA: TGTACCAGCATCTGGAGCGGGCCCAGCTCCTACAATGAGCAGTTCTTC.

In this sample, this clonotype turned up a few times. The rearrangement joins TRBV27 to TRBJ2-4; D is uncertain. The germline V and J ends were trimmed by 5 bases and 4 bases, with 9 bases remaining between them. CDR1 MNHEY and CDR2 SMNVEV come from the germline V gene (reference sequence). This CDR3 region has 13 residues. CDR3 amino acids: CASSVTGKNIQYF. CDR3 DNA sequence: TGTGCCAGCAGTGTAACCGGGAAAAACATTCAGTACTTC.